These T cell receptor beta chains were read from a single sample in a study of neurological immune-mediated disorders. TCRdb reprocessed the 5' RACE reads with MiXCR, giving one entry per CDR3 protein. This table has some 25,000 distinct CDR3 sequences, less than 15% appearing once. Input material: CD4+ T cells from blood. The receptors come from a female donor with HTLV-1-associated myelopathy (HAM/TSP). CDR3s include the opening cysteine and the closing phenylalanine or tryptophan. A D gene is named only where the DNA matches it firmly. A row's size may be missing; if present it is once, few, many or a size class.

CDR3 DNA,CDR3 protein,D gene,J gene,V gene,clone size
TGTGCCAGCAGCTTAGGGCAACAGACCGGGGAGCTGTTTTTT,CASSLGQQTGELFF,-,TRBJ2-2,TRBV7-2,many
TGTGCCAGCACCAAAGGGACAGGGAGGAGGGAGGAGAGGAACGAGCAGTACTTC,CASTKGTGRREERNEQYF,TRBD1,TRBJ2-7,TRBV28,many
TGCAGCGTTGTAGTCCTAGCGGGGGTCGAGCAGTTCTTC,CSVVVLAGVEQFF,TRBD2,TRBJ2-1,TRBV29-1,-
TGTGCCAGCAGTTACCCCGCGTCCCAAGAGACCCAGTACTTC,CASSYPASQETQYF,-,TRBJ2-5,TRBV12-3/TRBV12-4,many
TGCGCCAGCAGCTTGGGAAGCGGGACAGCATACATTCAGTACTTC,CASSLGSGTAYIQYF,-,TRBJ2-4,TRBV5-1,many
TGTGCCAGCAGCCGGGGACGGGATAATTCACCCCTCCACTTT,CASSRGRDNSPLHF,-,TRBJ1-6,TRBV5-6,medium-sized
TGTGCCAGCAGTACTAGTAGGGGGGGGAGCACAGATACGCAGTATTTT,CASSTSRGGSTDTQYF,-,TRBJ2-3,TRBV12-3/TRBV12-4,many
TGTGCCAGCAGTGAAGGCGGAAGCTCCTACAATGAGCAGTTCTTC,CASSEGGSSYNEQFF,-,TRBJ2-1,TRBV2,many
TGTGCCAGCAGCCAAGGGGTAATTTCGGGCCAGAACTATGGCTACACCTTC,CASSQGVISGQNYGYTF,-,TRBJ1-2,TRBV3-1,many
TGTGCCAGCAAACGGGACACAAACACCGGGGAGCTGTTTTTT,CASKRDTNTGELFF,-,TRBJ2-2,TRBV27,many
TGCGCCAGCAGCTTTCGAGACGCGAACACCGGGGAGCTGTTTTTT,CASSFRDANTGELFF,-,TRBJ2-2,TRBV5-1,many
TGTGCCAGCTCACCACCGGGACAGGGGGCGTCGCAGTACTTC,CASSPPGQGASQYF,TRBD1,TRBJ2-7,TRBV18,many
TGCAGTGCAATAGGTGGGGCCAACGTCCTGACTTTC,CSAIGGANVLTF,-,TRBJ2-6,TRBV20-1,many
TGTGCCAGCAGCCAAGCAGGGAATCAGCCCCAGCATTTT,CASSQAGNQPQHF,-,TRBJ1-5,TRBV3-1,many
TGTGCTAGCAGCCCCCCTACAGGGAACTATGGCTACACCTTC,CASSPPTGNYGYTF,-,TRBJ1-2,TRBV7-7,many
TGTGCCAGCAGCCGGGGGGCCCTCTACGAGCAGTACTTC,CASSRGALYEQYF,-,TRBJ2-7,TRBV6-5,many
TGTGCCAGCTCCAACACAGCCGGCGGGAGGCCCTGGGATACGCAGTATTTT,CASSNTAGGRPWDTQYF,TRBD2,TRBJ2-3,TRBV11-2,many
TGTGCCAGCAGTTTTCGGGACGGACCCTACGAGCAGTACTTC,CASSFRDGPYEQYF,-,TRBJ2-7,TRBV27,many
TGTGCCAGCAGCTTAATGGGCGGGAGGCAGTACTTC,CASSLMGGRQYF,TRBD2,TRBJ2-7,TRBV13,once
TGTGCCAGCTCACCCTCCCGGCTAGCGGGGATGGAGACCCAGTACTTC,CASSPSRLAGMETQYF,TRBD2,TRBJ2-5,TRBV18,many
TGCAGTGCTAGAGTTATGTCCTACGAGCAGTACTTC,CSARVMSYEQYF,-,TRBJ2-7,TRBV20-1,many
TGTGCCAGCAGCCAAGGGTCGACGCGAGACCCCCAAGAGACCCAGTACTTC,CASSQGSTRDPQETQYF,-,TRBJ2-5,TRBV3-1,many
TGTGCCAGCTCAAAGGGTAGCGGGAGAGAGACCCAGTACTTC,CASSKGSGRETQYF,TRBD2,TRBJ2-5,TRBV18,many
TGTGCCAGCAGCCAACGGGGGGGGGCTTACAATGAGCAGTTCTTC,CASSQRGGAYNEQFF,TRBD2,TRBJ2-1,TRBV4-2,few
TGTGCCAGCTCACCGAGGGCTCCTGACAGGGAAGAGACCCAGTACTTC,CASSPRAPDREETQYF,TRBD1,TRBJ2-5,TRBV18,many
TGCAGCGCCTTGGGCCCCGACCCGACAGGCGACGAGCAGTACTTC,CSALGPDPTGDEQYF,-,TRBJ2-7,TRBV20-1,-
TGTGCCAGCAGCCATCGGGGGGACACCGGGGAGCTGTTTTTT,CASSHRGDTGELFF,TRBD2,TRBJ2-2,TRBV3-1,medium-sized
TGTGCCAGCAGTCCAACGGGTAGGGGACCCCCCTACGAGCAGTACTTC,CASSPTGRGPPYEQYF,-,TRBJ2-7,TRBV12-3/TRBV12-4,many
TGCAGTGCTAGCGGGGGGAACACAGATACGCAGTATTTT,CSASGGNTDTQYF,TRBD2,TRBJ2-3,TRBV20-1,many
TGCAGTGCTAGTAGGGGGGCTTACACAGATACGCAGTATTTT,CSASRGAYTDTQYF,-,TRBJ2-3,TRBV20-1,many
TGTGCCAGCTCGGGACTAGTTGCCGTAAGTGGGAAGACCCAGTACTTC,CASSGLVAVSGKTQYF,TRBD2,TRBJ2-5,TRBV7-2,many
TGTGCCATCTGTCGGGACATCAATCAGCCCCAGCATTTT,CAICRDINQPQHF,-,TRBJ1-5,TRBV10-3,many